The 7 T cell receptor beta chains below all came from one sample that was sequenced in a study of blood T cell repertoires in COVID-19. Libraries were prepared by immunoSEQ multiplex PCR; TCRdb keeps only in-frame clonotypes and omits some of them. The repertoire consists of about 69,000 clones, with about 85% occurring once and the leading ten covering around 3.2%. Sequenced material: peripheral blood. The receptors come from an older man with acute or convalescent COVID-19.

The chain recombines TRBV4-1 with TRBJ1-5; no definite D call. The CDR3 is made up of 13 amino acids. The ends were cut back, 1 base at V and 5 bases at J, with 6 bases in the middle. CDR1 and CDR2 from the germline V gene are MGHRA and YSYEKL. The CDR3 region has the DNA TGCGCCAGCAGCCAAGGCCTAGATCAGCCCCAGCATTTT. Amino acids: CASSQGLDQPQHF.

This rearrangement joins TRBV25-1 to TRBJ2-2; possibly TRBD2 for D (6 bases). Trimming removed 3 bases at V and 6 bases at J, with 14 bases between. From germline, CDR1 is MGHDK and CDR2 SYGVNS. The CDR3 contains 15 residues. The CDR3 loop reads CASSDPRELAGELFF. As DNA, the CDR3 is TGTGCCAGCAGTGATCCCCGGGAGCTCGCCGGGGAGCTGTTTTTT. The variable domain in full, with the rest retrieved from reference TRBV25-1 and TRBJ2-2, is EADIYQTPRYLVIGTGKKITLECSQTMGHDKMYWYQQDPGMELHLIHYSYGVNSTEKGDLSSESTVSRIRTEHFPLTLESARPSHTSQYLCASSDPRELAGELFFGEGSRLTVL.

This clone was seen only a few times. This rearrangement joins TRBV30 to TRBJ1-2, with D perhaps matching TRBD1 (5 bases). The germline V gene has CDR1 GTSNPN and CDR2 SVGIG (reference sequence). The germline V and J ends were trimmed by 3 bases and 7 bases, with 9 bases remaining between them. The CDR3 is made up of 11 amino acids. The CDR3 reads CAWRQTGGYTF. The CDR3 DNA reads as TGTGCCTGGAGACAAACAGGTGGCTACACCTTC.

The chain has TRBV5-6 and TRBJ1-1; D is undetermined. V lost 6 bases and J 2 bases, leaving 17 bases between the germline ends. Germline V CDR1 and CDR2: SGHDT, YYEEEE. The CDR3 has 15 amino acids. DNA for the CDR3: TGTGCCAGCACCCGAAGGAATACAGCAAACACTGAAGCTTTCTTT. Protein: CASTRRNTANTEAFF.

The CDR3, as DNA: TGTGCCAGCAGCGTAGACAGGGGAAACACCGGGGAGCTGTTTTTT. Encoded protein: CASSVDRGNTGELFF. This chain joins TRBV9 and TRBJ2-2; TRBD1 aligns across 7 bases. J lost 2 bases, V lost 0 bases, and 1 base had no gene match. The germline V gene has CDR1 SGDLS and CDR2 YYNGEE. This CDR3 has 15 residues.

The CDR3 sequence: CASSLSTSGHRAQYF. The DNA for the CDR3 is TGTGCCAGCAGTTTATCGACTAGCGGGCATCGGGCGCAGTACTTC. V is TRBV27 and J is TRBJ2-7; 10 nucleotides agree with TRBD2. Unmatched junction bases numbered 8, after V lost 0 bases and J lost 9 bases. Looked up from germline, CDR1 is MNHEY and CDR2 is SMNVEV (reference sequence). This CDR3 has 15 amino acids.

V gene TRBV6-2 or TRBV6-3 combines with J gene TRBJ1-1, with 7 nucleotides matching TRBD1. CDR1 is MNHEY, CDR2 SVGEGT, per germline. CDR3 size: 13 residues. V lost 0 bases, J lost 5 bases, and 0 bases stayed unmatched. CDR3 region: CASSYSRGTEAFF. In DNA form, the CDR3 reads TGTGCCAGCAGTTACTCCAGGGGGACTGAAGCTTTCTTT.